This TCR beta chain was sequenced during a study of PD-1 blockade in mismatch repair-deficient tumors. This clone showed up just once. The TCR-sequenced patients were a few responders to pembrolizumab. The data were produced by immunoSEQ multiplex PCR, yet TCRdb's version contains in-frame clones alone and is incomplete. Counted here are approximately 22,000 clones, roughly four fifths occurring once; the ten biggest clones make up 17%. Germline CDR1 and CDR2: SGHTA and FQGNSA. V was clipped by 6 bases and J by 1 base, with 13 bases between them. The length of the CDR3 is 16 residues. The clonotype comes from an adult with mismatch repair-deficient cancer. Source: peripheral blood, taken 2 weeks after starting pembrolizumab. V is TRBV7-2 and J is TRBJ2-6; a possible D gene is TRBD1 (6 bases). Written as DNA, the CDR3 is TGTGCCAGCAGGCCCCGACAGGTTTCTGGGGCCAACGTCCTGACTTTC. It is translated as CASRPRQVSGANVLTF.